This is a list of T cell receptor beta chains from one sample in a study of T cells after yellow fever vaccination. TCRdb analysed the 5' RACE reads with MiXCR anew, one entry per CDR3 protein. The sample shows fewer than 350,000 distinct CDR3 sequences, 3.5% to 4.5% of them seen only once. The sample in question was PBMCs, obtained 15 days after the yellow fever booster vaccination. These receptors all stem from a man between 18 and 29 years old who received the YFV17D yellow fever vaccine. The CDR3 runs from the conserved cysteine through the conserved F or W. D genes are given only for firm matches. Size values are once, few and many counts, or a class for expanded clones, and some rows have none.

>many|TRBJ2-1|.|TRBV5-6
TGTGCCAGCAGCATGGGCCACCCCAATGAGCAGTTCTTC
CASSMGHPNEQFF
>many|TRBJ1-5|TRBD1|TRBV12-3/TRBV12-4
TGTGCCAGCAGTCAAGACAGGGTCGAGGTTCAGCCCCAGCATTTT
CASSQDRVEVQPQHF
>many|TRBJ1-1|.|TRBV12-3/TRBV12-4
TGTGCCAGCAGTTTTTTGGGGCGCGAGGCTTTCTTT
CASSFLGREAFF
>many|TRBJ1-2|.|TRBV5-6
TGTGCCAGCAGCCTTCCGCATTCTAGTGGCTACACCTTC
CASSLPHSSGYTF
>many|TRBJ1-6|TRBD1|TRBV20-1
TGCAGTGCCCTCAGGGACAGGGCGTATTCACCCCTCCACTTT
CSALRDRAYSPLHF
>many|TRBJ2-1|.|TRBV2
TGTGCCAGCGACAACTACAATGAGCAGTTCTTC
CASDNYNEQFF
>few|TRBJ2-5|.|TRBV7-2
TGTGCCAGCAGCTTAGTGACAGGAGGTGAAGAGACCCAGTACTTC
CASSLVTGGEETQYF
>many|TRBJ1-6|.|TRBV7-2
TGTGCCAGCAGCTTGGGGCGGGGGACGAATTCACCCCTCCACTTT
CASSLGRGTNSPLHF
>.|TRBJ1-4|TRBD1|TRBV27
TGTGCCAGCAGTTTATCACAACAGGGGGCTAATGAAAAACTGTTTTTT
CASSLSQQGANEKLFF
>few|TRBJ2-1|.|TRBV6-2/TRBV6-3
TGTGCCAGCGACGAAGGATACAATGAGCAGTTCTTC
CASDEGYNEQFF
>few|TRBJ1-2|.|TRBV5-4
TGTGCCAGCAGCTCGCAGGGAAAGGTCCTGTTC
CASSSQGKVLF
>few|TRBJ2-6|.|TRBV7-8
TGTGCCAGCAGCTCCTGGGACTTTCTTGGACCTGGGGCCAACGTCCTGACTTTC
CASSSWDFLGPGANVLTF
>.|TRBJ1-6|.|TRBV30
TGTGCCTGGAGTGAGGTCCACACGGATTCACCCCTCCACTTT
CAWSEVHTDSPLHF
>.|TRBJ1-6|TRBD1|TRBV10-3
TGTGCCATCAGTGAAGAAGAAGGGGGCGCCGGTTCACCCCTCCACTTT
CAISEEEGGAGSPLHF
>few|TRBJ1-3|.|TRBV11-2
TGTGCCAGCAGCTTATTTCGGGCGGCGGGAAACACCATATATTTT
CASSLFRAAGNTIYF